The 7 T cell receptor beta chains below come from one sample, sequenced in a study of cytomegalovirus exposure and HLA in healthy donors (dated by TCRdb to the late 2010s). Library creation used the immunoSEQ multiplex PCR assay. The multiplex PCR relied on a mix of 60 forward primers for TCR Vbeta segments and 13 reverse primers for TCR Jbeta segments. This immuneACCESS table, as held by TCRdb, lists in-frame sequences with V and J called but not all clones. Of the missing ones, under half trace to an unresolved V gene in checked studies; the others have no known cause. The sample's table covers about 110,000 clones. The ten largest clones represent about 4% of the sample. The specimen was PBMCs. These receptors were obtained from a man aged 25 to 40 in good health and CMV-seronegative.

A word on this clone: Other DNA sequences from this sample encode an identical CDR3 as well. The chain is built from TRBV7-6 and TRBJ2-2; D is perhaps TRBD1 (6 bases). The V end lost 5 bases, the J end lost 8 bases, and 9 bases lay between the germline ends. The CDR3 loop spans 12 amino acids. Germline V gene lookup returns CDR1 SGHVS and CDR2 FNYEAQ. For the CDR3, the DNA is TGTGCCAGCAGCCCACAGGGTGGGGAGCTGTTTTTT. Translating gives CASSPQGGELFF.

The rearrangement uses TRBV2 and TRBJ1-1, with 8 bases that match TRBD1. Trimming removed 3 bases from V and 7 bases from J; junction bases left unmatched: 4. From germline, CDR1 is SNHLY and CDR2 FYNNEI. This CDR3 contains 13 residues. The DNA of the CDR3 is TGTGCCAGCAGTGACCCGACAGGGGTTGAAGCTTTCTTT. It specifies CASSDPTGVEAFF. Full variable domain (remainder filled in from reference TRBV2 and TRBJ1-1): EPEVTQTPSHQVTQMGQEVILRCVPISNHLYFYWYRQILGQKVEFLVSFYNNEISEKSEIFDDQFSVERPDGSNFTLKIRSTKLEDSAMYFCASSDPTGVEAFFGQGTRLTVV.

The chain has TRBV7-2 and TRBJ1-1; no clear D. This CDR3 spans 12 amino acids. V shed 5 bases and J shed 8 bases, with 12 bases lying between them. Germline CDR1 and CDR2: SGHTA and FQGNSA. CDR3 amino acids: CASSHITREAFF. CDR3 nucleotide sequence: TGTGCCAGCAGCCATATAACAAGAGAAGCTTTCTTT.

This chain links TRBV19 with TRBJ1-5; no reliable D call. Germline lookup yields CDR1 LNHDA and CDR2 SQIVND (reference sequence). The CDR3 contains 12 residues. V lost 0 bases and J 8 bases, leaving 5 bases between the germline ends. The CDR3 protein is CASSIDIEPQHF. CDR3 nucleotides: TGTGCCAGTAGTATAGATATAGAGCCCCAGCATTTT.

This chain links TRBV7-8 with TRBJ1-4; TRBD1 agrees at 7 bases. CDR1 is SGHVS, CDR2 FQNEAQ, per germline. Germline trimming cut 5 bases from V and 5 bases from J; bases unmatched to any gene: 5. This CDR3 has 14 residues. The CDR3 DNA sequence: TGTGCCAGCAGCCCCTGGGACAGCAATGAAAAACTGTTTTTT. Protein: CASSPWDSNEKLFF. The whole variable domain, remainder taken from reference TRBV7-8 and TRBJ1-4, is GAGVSQSPRYKVAKRGQDVALRCDPISGHVSLFWYQQALGQGPEFLTYFQNEAQLDKSGLPSDRFFAERPEGSVSTLKIQRTQQEDSAVYLCASSPWDSNEKLFFGSGTQLSVL.

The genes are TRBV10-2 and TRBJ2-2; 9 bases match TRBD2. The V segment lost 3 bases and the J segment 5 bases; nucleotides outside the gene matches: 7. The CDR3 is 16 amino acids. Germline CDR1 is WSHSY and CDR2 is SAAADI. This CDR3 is CASSDVGLAGTGELFF. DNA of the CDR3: TGCGCCAGCAGTGACGTGGGACTAGCCGGTACCGGGGAGCTGTTTTTT.

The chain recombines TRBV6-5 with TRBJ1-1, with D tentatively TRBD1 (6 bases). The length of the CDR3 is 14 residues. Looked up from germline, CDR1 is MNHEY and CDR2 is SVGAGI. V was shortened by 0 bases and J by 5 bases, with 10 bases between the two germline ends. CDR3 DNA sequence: TGTGCCAGCAGTTACTCGGGGGCGCGGACTGAAGCTTTCTTT. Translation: CASSYSGARTEAFF.